This is a list of T cell receptor beta chains from one sample in a study of identical twins. TCRdb reprocessed the 5' RACE reads with MiXCR, giving one entry per CDR3 protein. The sample carries about 520,000 distinct CDR3 sequences, 22% recorded once. This sample was also put to use in a study of T cells expressing NK-cell markers.

Sequencing was carried out using CD4+ T cells sorted from blood. The receptors were gathered from a woman younger than 35 in good health. CDR3s include the opening cysteine and the closing phenylalanine or tryptophan. Fields, in order: J gene, clone size, D gene, V gene, CDR3 DNA, CDR3 protein. A D gene is named only where the DNA matches it firmly. Clone size is stated in some rows and not others, as once, few, many or a class when expanded.

J gene: TRBJ2-1; clone size: NA; D gene: NA; V gene: TRBV15; CDR3 DNA: TGTGCCACCAGCAGAGATCGGGTCGGGGGGTTCTTC; CDR3 protein: CATSRDRVGGFF
J gene: TRBJ1-1; clone size: NA; D gene: NA; V gene: TRBV3-1; CDR3 DNA: TGTGCCAGCAGCCGCTGGGAGGTTGGGACTGAAGCTTTCTTT; CDR3 protein: CASSRWEVGTEAFF
J gene: TRBJ2-3; clone size: NA; D gene: NA; V gene: TRBV27; CDR3 DNA: TGTGCCAGCCAACCTCTTCTCAGGGGTTCTGCAGATACGCAGTATTTT; CDR3 protein: CASQPLLRGSADTQYF
J gene: TRBJ2-5; clone size: few; D gene: NA; V gene: TRBV3-1; CDR3 DNA: TGTGCCAGCAGCCAAGGTTGGGAGCCAGAGACCCAGTACTTC; CDR3 protein: CASSQGWEPETQYF
J gene: TRBJ2-7; clone size: few; D gene: NA; V gene: TRBV7-9; CDR3 DNA: TGTGCCAGCGCGTCATCCTGGGACATAAGCTCCTACGAGCAGTACTTC; CDR3 protein: CASASSWDISSYEQYF
J gene: TRBJ1-2; clone size: NA; D gene: NA; V gene: TRBV29-1; CDR3 DNA: TGCAGCGTTGAAGATCCGCCGGGGGGGAACTATGGCTACACCTTC; CDR3 protein: CSVEDPPGGNYGYTF
J gene: TRBJ1-6; clone size: NA; D gene: NA; V gene: TRBV20-1; CDR3 DNA: TGCAGTGCTAGTGAGGGCAGAACAAATTCACCCCTCCACTTT; CDR3 protein: CSASEGRTNSPLHF
J gene: TRBJ2-6; clone size: NA; D gene: NA; V gene: TRBV5-1; CDR3 DNA: TGCGCCAGCAGCTCAGGGAATGCTGGGGCCAACGTCCTGACTTTC; CDR3 protein: CASSSGNAGANVLTF
J gene: TRBJ1-6; clone size: NA; D gene: NA; V gene: TRBV27; CDR3 DNA: TGTGCCAGCAGTTTTGGCGGGACGTTAAATTCACCCCTCCACTTT; CDR3 protein: CASSFGGTLNSPLHF
J gene: TRBJ2-5; clone size: NA; D gene: NA; V gene: TRBV7-3; CDR3 DNA: TGTGCCAGCAGTCAGTACGGAGAGACCCAGTACTTC; CDR3 protein: CASSQYGETQYF